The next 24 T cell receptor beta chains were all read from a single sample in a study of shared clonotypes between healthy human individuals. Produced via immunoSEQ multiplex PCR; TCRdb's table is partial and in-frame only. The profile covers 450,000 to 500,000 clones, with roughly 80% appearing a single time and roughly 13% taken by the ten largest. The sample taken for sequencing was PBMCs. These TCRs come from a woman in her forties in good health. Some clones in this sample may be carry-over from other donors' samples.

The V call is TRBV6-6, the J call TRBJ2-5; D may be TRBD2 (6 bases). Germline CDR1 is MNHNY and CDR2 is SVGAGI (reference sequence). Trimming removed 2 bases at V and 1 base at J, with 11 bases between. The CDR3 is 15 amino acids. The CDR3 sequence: CASSYANGGQETQYF. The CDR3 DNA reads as TGTGCCAGCAGTTACGCGAACGGGGGCCAAGAGACCCAGTACTTC.

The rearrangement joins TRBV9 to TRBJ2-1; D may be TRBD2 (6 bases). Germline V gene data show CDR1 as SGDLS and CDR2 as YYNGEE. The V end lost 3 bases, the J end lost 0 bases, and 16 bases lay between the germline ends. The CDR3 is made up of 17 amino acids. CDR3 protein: CASSARRAGSSYNEQFF. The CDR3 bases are TGTGCCAGCAGCGCCCGGCGGGCGGGGAGCTCCTACAATGAGCAGTTCTTC. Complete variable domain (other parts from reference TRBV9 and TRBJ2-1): DSGVTQTPKHLITATGQRVTLRCSPRSGDLSVYWYQQSLDQGLQFLIQYYNGEERAKGNILERFSAQQFPDLHSELNLSSLELGDSALYFCASSARRAGSSYNEQFFGPGTRLTVL.

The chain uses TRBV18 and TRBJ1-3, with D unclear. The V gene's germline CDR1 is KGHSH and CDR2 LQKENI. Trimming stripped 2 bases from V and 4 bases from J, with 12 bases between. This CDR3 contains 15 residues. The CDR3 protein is CASSPISMGGNTIYF. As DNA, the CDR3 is TGTGCCAGCTCACCAATTTCCATGGGCGGAAACACCATATATTTT. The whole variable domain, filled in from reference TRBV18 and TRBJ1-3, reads NAGVMQNPRHLVRRRGQEARLRCSPMKGHSHVYWYRQLPEEGLKFMVYLQKENIIDESGMPKERFSAEFPKEGPSILRIQQVVRGDSAAYFCASSPISMGGNTIYFGEGSWLTVV.

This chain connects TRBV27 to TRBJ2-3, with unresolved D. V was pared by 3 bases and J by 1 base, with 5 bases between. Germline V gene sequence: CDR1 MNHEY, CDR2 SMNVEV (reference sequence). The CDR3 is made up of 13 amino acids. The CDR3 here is CASSFARTDTQYF. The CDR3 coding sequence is TGTGCCAGCAGTTTCGCTCGCACAGATACGCAGTATTTT.

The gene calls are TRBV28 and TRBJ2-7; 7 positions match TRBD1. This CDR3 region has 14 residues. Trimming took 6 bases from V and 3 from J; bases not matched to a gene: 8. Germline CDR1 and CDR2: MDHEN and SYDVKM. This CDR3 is CASSPTGDLYEQYF. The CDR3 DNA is TGTGCCAGCAGCCCTACAGGGGACCTCTACGAGCAGTACTTC. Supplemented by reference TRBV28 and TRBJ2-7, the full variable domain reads DVKVTQSSRYLVKRTGEKVFLECVQDMDHENMFWYRQDPGLGLRLIYFSYDVKMKEKGDIPEGYSVSREKKERFSLILESASTNQTSMYLCASSPTGDLYEQYFGPGTRLTVT.

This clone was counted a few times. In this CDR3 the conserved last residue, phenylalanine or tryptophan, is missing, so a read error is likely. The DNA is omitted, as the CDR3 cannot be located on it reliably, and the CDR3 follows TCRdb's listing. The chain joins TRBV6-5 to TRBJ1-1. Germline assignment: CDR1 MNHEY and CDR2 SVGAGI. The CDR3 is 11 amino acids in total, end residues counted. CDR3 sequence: CASSDFGTGHL.

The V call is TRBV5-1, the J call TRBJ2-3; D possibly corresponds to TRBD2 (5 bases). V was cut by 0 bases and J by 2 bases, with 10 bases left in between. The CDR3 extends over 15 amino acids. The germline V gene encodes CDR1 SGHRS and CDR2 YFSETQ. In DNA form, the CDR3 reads TGCGCCAGCAGCTTGGTTACGGGGAACACAGATACGCAGTATTTT. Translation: CASSLVTGNTDTQYF.

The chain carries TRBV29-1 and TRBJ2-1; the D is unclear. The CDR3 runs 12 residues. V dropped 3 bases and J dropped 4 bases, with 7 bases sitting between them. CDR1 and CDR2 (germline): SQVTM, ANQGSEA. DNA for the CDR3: TGCAGCGTTGAGATGGGGTACAATGAGCAGTTCTTC. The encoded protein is CSVEMGYNEQFF.

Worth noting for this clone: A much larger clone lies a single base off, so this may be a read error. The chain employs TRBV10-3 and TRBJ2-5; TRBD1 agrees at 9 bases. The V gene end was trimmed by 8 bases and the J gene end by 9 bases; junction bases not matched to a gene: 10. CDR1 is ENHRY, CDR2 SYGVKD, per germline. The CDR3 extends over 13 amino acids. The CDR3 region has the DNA TGTGCCATCGGGACAGGGCCGGAAGGGGCCCAGTACTTC. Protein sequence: CAIGTGPEGAQYF.

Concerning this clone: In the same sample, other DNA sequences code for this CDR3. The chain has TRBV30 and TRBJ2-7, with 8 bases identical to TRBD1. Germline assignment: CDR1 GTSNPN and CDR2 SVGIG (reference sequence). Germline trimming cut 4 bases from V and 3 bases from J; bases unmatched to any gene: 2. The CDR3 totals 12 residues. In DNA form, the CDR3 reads TGTGCCTGGAACACAGGGGGCTACGAGCAGTACTTC. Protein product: CAWNTGGYEQYF.

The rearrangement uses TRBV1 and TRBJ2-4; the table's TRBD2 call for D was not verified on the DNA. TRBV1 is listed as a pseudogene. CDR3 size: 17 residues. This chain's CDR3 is CTSSRTRGLSAKNIQYF. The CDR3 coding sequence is TGCACCAGCAGCCGTACTCGGGGTTTGTCGGCCAAAAACATTCAGTACTTC.

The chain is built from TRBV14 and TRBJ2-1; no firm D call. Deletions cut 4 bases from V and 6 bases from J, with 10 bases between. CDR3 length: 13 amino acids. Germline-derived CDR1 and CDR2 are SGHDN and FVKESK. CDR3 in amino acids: CASSPRRVNEQFF. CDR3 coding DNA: TGTGCCAGCAGCCCGCGTAGAGTCAATGAGCAGTTCTTC.

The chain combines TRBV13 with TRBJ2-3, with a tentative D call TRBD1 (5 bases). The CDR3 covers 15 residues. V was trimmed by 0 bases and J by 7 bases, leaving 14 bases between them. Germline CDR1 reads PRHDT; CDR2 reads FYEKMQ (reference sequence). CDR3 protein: CASSLGWQGVNTQYF. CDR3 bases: TGTGCCAGCAGCTTAGGTTGGCAGGGTGTAAATACGCAGTATTTT. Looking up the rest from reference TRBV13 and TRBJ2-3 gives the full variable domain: AAGVIQSPRHLIKEKRETATLKCYPIPRHDTVYWYQQGPGQDPQFLISFYEKMQSDKGSIPDRFSAQQFSDYHSELNMSSLELGDSALYFCASSLGWQGVNTQYFGPGTRLTVL.

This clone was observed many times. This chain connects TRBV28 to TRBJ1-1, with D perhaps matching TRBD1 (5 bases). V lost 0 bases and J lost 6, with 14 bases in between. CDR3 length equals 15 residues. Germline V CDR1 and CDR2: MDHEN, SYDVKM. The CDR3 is CASSLWGGRMAEAFF. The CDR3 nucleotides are TGTGCCAGCAGTTTATGGGGGGGTAGGATGGCTGAAGCTTTCTTT.

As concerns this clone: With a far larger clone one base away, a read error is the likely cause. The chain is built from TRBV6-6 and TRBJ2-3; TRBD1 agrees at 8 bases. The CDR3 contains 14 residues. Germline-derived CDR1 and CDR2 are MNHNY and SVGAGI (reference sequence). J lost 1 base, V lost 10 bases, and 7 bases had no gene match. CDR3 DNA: TGTGCCAACGGGTCGGGACAGGGCACAGATACGCAGTATTTT. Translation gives CANGSGQGTDTQYF.

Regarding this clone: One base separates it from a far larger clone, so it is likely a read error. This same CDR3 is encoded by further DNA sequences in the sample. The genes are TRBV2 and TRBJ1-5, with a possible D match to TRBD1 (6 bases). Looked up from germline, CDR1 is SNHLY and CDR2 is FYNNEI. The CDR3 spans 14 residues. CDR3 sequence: CASSELDSDQPQHF. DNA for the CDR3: TGCGCCAGCAGTGAATTGGACAGCGATCAGCCCCAGCATTTT.

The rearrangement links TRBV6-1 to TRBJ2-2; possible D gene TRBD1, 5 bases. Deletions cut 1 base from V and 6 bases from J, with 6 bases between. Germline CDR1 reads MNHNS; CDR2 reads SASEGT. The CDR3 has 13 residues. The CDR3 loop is CASSEGGSGELFF. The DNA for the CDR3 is TGTGCCAGCAGTGAAGGGGGCTCCGGGGAGCTGTTTTTT.

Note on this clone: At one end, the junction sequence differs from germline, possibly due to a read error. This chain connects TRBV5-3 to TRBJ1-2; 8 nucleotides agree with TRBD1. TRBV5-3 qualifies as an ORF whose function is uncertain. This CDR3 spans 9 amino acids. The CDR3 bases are TGTGCCCGGAGGGACAGGCCCCTATTC. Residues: CARRDRPLF.

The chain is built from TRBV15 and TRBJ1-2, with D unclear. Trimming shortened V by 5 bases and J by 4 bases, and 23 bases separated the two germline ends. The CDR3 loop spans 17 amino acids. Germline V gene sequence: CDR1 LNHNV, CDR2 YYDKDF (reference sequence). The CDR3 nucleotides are TGTGCCACCAGCCTCTCCTCTCTCGGGCAAGAGGGCTATGGCTACACCTTC. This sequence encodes CATSLSSLGQEGYGYTF.

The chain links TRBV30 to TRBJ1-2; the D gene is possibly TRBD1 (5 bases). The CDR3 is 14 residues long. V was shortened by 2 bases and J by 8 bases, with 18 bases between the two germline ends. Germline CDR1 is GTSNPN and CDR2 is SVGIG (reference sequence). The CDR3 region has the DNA TGTGCCTGGAGTTTCCAGGGCTCCAGCGAGGGCTACACCTTC. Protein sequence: CAWSFQGSSEGYTF.

CDR3 amino acids: CASSRDRGRSGEQYF. The CDR3 region has the DNA TGTGCCAGCAGCCGGGACAGGGGGCGGTCTGGAGAGCAGTACTTC. This rearrangement joins TRBV2 to TRBJ2-7; 12 bases fit TRBD1. The CDR3 has 15 amino acids. The J segment lost 7 bases and the V segment lost 6 bases, leaving 10 bases of the junction unmatched. The germline gives CDR1 SNHLY, CDR2 FYNNEI.

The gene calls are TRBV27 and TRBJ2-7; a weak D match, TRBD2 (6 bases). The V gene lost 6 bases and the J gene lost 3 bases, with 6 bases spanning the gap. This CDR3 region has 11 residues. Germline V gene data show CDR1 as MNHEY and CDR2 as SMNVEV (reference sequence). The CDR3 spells CASRGGYEQYF. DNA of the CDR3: TGTGCCAGCAGGGGGGGCTACGAGCAGTACTTC.

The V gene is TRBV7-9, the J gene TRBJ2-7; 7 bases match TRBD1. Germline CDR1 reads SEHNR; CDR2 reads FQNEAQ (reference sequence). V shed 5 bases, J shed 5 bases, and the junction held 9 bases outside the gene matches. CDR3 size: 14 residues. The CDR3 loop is CASSPQTGKNEQYF. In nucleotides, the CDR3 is TGTGCCAGCAGCCCCCAGACAGGGAAAAACGAGCAGTACTTC.

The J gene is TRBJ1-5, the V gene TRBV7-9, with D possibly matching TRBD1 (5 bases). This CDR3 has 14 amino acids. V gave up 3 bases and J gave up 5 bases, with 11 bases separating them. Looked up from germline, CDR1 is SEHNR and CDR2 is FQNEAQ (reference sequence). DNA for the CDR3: TGTGCCAGCAGCTTCAGGGAGGGGTATCAGCCCCAGCATTTT. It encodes CASSFREGYQPQHF.